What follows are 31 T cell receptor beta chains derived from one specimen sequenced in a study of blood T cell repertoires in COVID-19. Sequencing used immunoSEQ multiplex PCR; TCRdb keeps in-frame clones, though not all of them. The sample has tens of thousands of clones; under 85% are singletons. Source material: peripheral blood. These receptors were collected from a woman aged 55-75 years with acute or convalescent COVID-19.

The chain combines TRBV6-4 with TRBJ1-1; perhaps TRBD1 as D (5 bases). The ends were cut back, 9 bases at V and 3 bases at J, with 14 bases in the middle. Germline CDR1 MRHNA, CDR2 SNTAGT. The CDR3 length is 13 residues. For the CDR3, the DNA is TGTGCCAGGAAGGAACAGGCGGACACTGAAGCTTTCTTT. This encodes CARKEQADTEAFF.

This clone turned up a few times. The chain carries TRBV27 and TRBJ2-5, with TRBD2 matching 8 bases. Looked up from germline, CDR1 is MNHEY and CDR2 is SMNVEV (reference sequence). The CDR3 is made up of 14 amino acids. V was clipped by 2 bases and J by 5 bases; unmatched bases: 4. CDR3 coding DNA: TGTGCCAGCAGTTTACAGGCTAGCGGGGAGACCCAGTACTTC. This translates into CASSLQASGETQYF.

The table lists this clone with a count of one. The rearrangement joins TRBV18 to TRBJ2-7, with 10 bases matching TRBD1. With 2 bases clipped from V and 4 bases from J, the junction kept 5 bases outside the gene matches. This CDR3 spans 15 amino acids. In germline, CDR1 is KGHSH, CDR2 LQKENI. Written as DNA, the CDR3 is TGTGCCAGCTCACCAGGGACAGGGGAAAGGTACGAGCAGTACTTC. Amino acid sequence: CASSPGTGERYEQYF.

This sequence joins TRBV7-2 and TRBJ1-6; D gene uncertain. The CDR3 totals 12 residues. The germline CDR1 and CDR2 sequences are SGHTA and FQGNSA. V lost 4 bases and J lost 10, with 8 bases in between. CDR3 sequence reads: CASSSILSPLHF. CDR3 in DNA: TGTGCCAGCAGCTCTATCTTGTCACCCCTCCACTTT.

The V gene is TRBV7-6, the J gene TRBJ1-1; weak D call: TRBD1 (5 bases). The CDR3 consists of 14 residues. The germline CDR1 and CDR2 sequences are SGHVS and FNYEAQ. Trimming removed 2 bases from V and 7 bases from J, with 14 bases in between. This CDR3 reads CASSLNDRQFEAFF. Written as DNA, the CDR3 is TGTGCCAGCAGCTTAAACGATCGACAGTTTGAAGCTTTCTTT.

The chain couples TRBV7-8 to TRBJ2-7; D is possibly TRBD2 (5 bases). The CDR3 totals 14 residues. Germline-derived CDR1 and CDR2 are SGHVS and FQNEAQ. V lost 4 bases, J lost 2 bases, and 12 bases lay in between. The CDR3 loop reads CASSYRGLTYEQYF. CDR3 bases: TGTGCCAGCAGCTACCGGGGTTTGACCTACGAGCAGTACTTC.

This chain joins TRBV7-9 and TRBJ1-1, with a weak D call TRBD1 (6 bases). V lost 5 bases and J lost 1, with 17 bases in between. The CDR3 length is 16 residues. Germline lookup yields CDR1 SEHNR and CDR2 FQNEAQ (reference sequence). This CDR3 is CASSPAGGWTNTEAFF. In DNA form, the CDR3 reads TGTGCCAGCAGCCCGGCGGGGGGCTGGACGAACACTGAAGCTTTCTTT.

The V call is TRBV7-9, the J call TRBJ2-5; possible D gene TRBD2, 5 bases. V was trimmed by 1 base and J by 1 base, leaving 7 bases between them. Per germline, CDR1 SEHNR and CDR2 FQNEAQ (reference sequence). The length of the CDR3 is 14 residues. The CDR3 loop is CASSLGLAQETQYF. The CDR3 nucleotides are TGTGCCAGCAGCTTAGGGCTAGCCCAAGAGACCCAGTACTTC.

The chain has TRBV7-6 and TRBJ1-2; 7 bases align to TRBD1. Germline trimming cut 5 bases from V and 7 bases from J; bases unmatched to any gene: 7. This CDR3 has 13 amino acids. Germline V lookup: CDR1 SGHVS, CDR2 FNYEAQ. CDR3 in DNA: TGTGCCAGCAGCCGACCGGGACAGAGTGGCTACACCTTC. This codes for CASSRPGQSGYTF.

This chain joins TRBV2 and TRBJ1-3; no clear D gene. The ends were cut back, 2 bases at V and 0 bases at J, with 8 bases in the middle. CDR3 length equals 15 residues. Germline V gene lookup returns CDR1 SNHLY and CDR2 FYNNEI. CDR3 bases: TGTGCCAGCAGTGAAATGCGTGGCTCTGGAAACACCATATATTTT. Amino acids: CASSEMRGSGNTIYF. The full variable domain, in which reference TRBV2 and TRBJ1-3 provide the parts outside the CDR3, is EPEVTQTPSHQVTQMGQEVILRCVPISNHLYFYWYRQILGQKVEFLVSFYNNEISEKSEIFDDQFSVERPDGSNFTLKIRSTKLEDSAMYFCASSEMRGSGNTIYFGEGSWLTVV.

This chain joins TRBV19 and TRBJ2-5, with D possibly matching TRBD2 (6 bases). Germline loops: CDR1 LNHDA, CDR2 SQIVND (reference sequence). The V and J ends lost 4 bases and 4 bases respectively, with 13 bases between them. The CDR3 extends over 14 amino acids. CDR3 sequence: CASSSLASRETQYF. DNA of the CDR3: TGTGCCAGTAGTAGCCTAGCGAGCCGAGAGACCCAGTACTTC. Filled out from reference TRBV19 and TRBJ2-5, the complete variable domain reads DGGITQSPKYLFRKEGQNVTLSCEQNLNHDAMYWYRQDPGQGLRLIYYSQIVNDFQKGDIAEGYSVSREKKESFPLTVTSAQKNPTAFYLCASSSLASRETQYFGPGTRLLVL.

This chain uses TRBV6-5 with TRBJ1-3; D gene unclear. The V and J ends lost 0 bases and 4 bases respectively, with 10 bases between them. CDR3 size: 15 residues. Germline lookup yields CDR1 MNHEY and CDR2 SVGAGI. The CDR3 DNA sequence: TGTGCCAGCAGTTACTCGCCCGGGAGAGGAAACACCATATATTTT. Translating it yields CASSYSPGRGNTIYF.

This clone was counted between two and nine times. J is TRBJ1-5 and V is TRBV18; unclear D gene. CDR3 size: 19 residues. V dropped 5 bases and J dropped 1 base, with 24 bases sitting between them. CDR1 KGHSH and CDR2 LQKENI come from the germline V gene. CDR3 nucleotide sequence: TGTGCCAGCTCATCGTCAATTGGGCCCCCACTCCGGAGCAATCAGCCCCAGCATTTT. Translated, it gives CASSSSIGPPLRSNQPQHF.

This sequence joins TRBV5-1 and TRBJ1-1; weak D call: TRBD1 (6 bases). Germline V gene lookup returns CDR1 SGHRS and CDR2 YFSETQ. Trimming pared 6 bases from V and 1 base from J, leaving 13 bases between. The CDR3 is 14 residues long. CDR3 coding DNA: TGCGCCAGCAAGAGCGGGACAACGAACACTGAAGCTTTCTTT. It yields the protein CASKSGTTNTEAFF. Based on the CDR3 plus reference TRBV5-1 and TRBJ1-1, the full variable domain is KAGVTQTPRYLIKTRGQQVTLSCSPISGHRSVSWYQQTPGQGLQFLFEYFSETQRNKGNFPGRFSGRQFSNSRSEMNVSTLELGDSALYLCASKSGTTNTEAFFGQGTRLTVV.

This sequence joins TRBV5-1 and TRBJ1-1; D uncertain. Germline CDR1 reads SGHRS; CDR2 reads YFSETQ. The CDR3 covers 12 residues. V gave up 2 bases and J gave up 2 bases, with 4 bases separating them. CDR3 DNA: TGCGCCAGCAGCTTCTTAAACACTGAAGCTTTCTTT. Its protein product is CASSFLNTEAFF.

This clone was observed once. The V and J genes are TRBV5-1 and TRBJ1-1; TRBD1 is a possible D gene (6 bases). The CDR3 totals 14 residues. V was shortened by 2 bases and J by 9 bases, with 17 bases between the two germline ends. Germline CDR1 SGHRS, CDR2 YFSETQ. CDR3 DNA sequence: TGCGCCAGCAGCTTCGGCGAGGGACAACGAAAAGCTTTCTTT. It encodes CASSFGEGQRKAFF. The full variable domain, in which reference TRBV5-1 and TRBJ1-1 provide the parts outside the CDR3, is KAGVTQTPRYLIKTRGQQVTLSCSPISGHRSVSWYQQTPGQGLQFLFEYFSETQRNKGNFPGRFSGRQFSNSRSEMNVSTLELGDSALYLCASSFGEGQRKAFFGQGTRLTVV.

CDR3 DNA: TGCAGTGCTAGTAGCAGGACTAGCGGGAGGGCCGATGGGTCCCATGAGCAGTTCTTC. Residues: CSASSRTSGRADGSHEQFF. The V and J genes are TRBV20-1 and TRBJ2-1, with TRBD2 matching 15 bases. The CDR3 consists of 19 residues. Germline trimming cut 3 bases from V and 8 bases from J; bases unmatched to any gene: 17. Germline V gene lookup returns CDR1 DFQATT and CDR2 SNEGSKA (reference sequence).

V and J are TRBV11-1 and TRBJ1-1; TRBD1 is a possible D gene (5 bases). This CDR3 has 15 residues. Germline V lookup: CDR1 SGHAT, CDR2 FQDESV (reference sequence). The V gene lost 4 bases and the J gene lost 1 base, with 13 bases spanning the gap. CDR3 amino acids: CASSSPTQGNTEAFF. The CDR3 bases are TGTGCCAGCAGCTCTCCTACTCAGGGGAACACTGAAGCTTTCTTT.

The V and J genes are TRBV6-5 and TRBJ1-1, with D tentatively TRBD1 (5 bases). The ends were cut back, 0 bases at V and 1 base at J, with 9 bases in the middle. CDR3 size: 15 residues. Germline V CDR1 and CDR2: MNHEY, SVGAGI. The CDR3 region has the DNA TGTGCCAGCAGTTACTCGTACCAGGGGAACACTGAAGCTTTCTTT. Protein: CASSYSYQGNTEAFF.

CDR3 sequence (DNA): TGTGCCAGCACCTCCGGGAGTATCGGAAACACCATATATTTT. This encodes CASTSGSIGNTIYF. V and J are TRBV9 and TRBJ1-3; D not certain. The CDR3 consists of 14 residues. V lost 6 bases and J lost 4, with 14 bases in between. Germline V gene sequence: CDR1 SGDLS, CDR2 YYNGEE. The variable domain in full, completed from reference TRBV9 and TRBJ1-3, reads DSGVTQTPKHLITATGQRVTLRCSPRSGDLSVYWYQQSLDQGLQFLIQYYNGEERAKGNILERFSAQQFPDLHSELNLSSLELGDSALYFCASTSGSIGNTIYFGEGSWLTVV.

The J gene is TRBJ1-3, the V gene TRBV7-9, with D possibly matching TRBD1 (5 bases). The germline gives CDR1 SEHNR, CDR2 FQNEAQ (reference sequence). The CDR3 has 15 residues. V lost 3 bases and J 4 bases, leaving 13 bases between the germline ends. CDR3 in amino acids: CASSLFQGDGNTIYF. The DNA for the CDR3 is TGTGCCAGCAGCTTGTTCCAGGGTGACGGAAACACCATATATTTT. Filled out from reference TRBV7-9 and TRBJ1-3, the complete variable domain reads DTGVSQNPRHKITKRGQNVTFRCDPISEHNRLYWYRQTLGQGPEFLTYFQNEAQLEKSRLLSDRFSAERPKGSFSTLEIQRTEQGDSAMYLCASSLFQGDGNTIYFGEGSWLTVV.

In DNA, the CDR3 is TGTGCCAGCAGTCGACCGGGATTCGGCTACACCTTC. Protein: CASSRPGFGYTF. J is TRBJ1-2 and V is TRBV3-1 (or the pseudogene TRBV3-2), with D hard to call. The CDR3 totals 12 residues. CDR1 is LGHDT, CDR2 YNNKEL, per germline (reference sequence). Trimming pared 6 bases from V and 8 bases from J, leaving 13 bases between.

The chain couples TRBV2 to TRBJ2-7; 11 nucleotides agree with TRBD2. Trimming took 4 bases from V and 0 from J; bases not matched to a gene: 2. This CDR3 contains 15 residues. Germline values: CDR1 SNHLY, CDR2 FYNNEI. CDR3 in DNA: TGTGCCAGCAGTGCTCTAGCGGGGGGCTCCTACGAGCAGTACTTC. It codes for CASSALAGGSYEQYF. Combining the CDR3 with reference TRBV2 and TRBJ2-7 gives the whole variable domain EPEVTQTPSHQVTQMGQEVILRCVPISNHLYFYWYRQILGQKVEFLVSFYNNEISEKSEIFDDQFSVERPDGSNFTLKIRSTKLEDSAMYFCASSALAGGSYEQYFGPGTRLTVT.

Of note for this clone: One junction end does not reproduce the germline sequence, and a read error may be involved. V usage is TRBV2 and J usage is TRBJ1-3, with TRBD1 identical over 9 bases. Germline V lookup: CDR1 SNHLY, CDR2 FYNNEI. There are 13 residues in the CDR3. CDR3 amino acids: CASSEWDRDSRHF. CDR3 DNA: TGTGCCAGCAGTGAGTGGGACAGGGATTCTCGGCATTTT.

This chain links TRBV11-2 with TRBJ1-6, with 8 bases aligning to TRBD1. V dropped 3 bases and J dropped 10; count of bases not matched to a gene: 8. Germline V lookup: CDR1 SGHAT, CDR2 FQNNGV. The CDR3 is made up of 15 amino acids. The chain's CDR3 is CASSFLGQGVSPLHF. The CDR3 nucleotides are TGTGCCAGCAGCTTCCTTGGACAGGGAGTCTCACCCCTCCACTTT. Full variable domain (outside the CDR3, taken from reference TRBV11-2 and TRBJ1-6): EAGVAQSPRYKIIEKRQSVAFWCNPISGHATLYWYQQILGQGPKLLIQFQNNGVVDDSQLPKDRFSAERLKGVDSTLKIQPAKLEDSAVYLCASSFLGQGVSPLHFGNGTRLTVT.

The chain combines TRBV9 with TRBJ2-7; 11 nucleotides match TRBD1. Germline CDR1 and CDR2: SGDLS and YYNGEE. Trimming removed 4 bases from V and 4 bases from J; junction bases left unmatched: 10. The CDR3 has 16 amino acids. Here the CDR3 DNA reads TGTGCCAGCAGCCCCCGGACAGGGGGCAGGGTATACGAGCAGTACTTC. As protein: CASSPRTGGRVYEQYF.

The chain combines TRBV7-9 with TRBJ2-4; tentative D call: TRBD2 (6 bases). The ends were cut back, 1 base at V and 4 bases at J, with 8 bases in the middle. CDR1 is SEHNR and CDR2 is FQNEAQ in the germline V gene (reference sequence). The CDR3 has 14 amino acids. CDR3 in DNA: TGTGCCAGCAGCTTAGAGGGGAGGAAAAACATTCAGTACTTC. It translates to CASSLEGRKNIQYF. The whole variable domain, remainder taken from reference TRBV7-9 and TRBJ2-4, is DTGVSQNPRHKITKRGQNVTFRCDPISEHNRLYWYRQTLGQGPEFLTYFQNEAQLEKSRLLSDRFSAERPKGSFSTLEIQRTEQGDSAMYLCASSLEGRKNIQYFGAGTRLSVL.

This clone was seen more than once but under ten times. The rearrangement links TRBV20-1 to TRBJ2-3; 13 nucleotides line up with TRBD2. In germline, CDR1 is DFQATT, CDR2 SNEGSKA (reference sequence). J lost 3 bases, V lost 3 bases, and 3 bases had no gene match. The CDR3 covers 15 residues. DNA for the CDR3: TGCAGTGCTAGTCCGACTAGCGGGGGGACAGATACGCAGTATTTT. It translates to CSASPTSGGTDTQYF.

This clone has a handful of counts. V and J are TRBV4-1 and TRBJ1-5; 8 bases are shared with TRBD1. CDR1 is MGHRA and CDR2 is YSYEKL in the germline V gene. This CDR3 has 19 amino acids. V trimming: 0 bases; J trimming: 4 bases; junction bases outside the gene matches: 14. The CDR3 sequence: CASSQDLPFGQGPNQPQHF. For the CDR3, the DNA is TGCGCCAGCAGCCAAGATCTCCCCTTTGGACAGGGACCTAATCAGCCCCAGCATTTT.

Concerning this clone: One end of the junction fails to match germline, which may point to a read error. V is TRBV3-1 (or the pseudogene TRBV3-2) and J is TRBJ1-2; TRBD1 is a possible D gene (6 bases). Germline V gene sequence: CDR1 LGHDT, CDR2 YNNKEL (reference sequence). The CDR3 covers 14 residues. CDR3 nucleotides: TGTGCCAGCAGTCAAGCGCGGGGGCTGAGAGGCTACACCTTC. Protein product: CASSQARGLRGYTF.

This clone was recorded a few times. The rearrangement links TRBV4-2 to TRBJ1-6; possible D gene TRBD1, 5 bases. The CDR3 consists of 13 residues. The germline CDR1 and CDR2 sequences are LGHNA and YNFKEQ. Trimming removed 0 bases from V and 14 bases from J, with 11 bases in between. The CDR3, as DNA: TGTGCCAGCAGCCAAGATAGGGGTTTAGCCCTCCACTTT. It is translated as CASSQDRGLALHF.